The clone carrying this TCR beta chain was seen only once. Here immunoSEQ multiplex PCR was the method, and the copy in TCRdb shows in-frame clones only, minus some. The sample lists 75,000 to 100,000 clones; around 90% were seen once. V shed 1 base, J shed 5 bases, and the junction held 5 bases outside the gene matches. The length of the CDR3 is 15 residues. Germline values: CDR1 LNHDA, CDR2 SQIVND (reference sequence). This entry comes from a study of T cell changes during pregnancy in multiple sclerosis. This TCR was recovered from a female donor in good health, enrolled as a control in a pregnancy study. The chain has TRBV19 and TRBJ2-1; 7 bases match TRBD2. Source: peripheral blood, taken after pregnancy. The CDR3 region is CASSIASGANNEQFF. Written as DNA, the CDR3 is TGTGCCAGTAGTATAGCTAGCGGCGCCAACAATGAGCAGTTCTTC. Together with reference TRBV19 and TRBJ2-1, the CDR3 gives the full variable domain: DGGITQSPKYLFRKEGQNVTLSCEQNLNHDAMYWYRQDPGQGLRLIYYSQIVNDFQKGDIAEGYSVSREKKESFPLTVTSAQKNPTAFYLCASSIASGANNEQFFGPGTRLTVL.